A selection of T cell receptor beta chains follows, all from one sample in a study of cytomegalovirus exposure and HLA in healthy donors. The data were produced by immunoSEQ multiplex PCR, yet TCRdb's version contains in-frame clones alone and is incomplete. Of 150,000 or so clones detected, about three quarters appear once; the ten largest clones hold 7%. The source material was PBMCs. These receptors all stem from a woman aged 35 to 49 in good health and CMV-seropositive. Both conserved end residues are part of each CDR3. D genes are given only for firm matches. Only part of the rows carry a size: once, few, many, or a class if the clone is expanded.

j_call v_call d_call clone_size cdr3_aa cdr3_nt
TRBJ1-1 TRBV6-5 TRBD1 - CASSWRQGYTEAFF TGTGCCAGCAGTTGGCGACAGGGATACACTGAAGCTTTCTTT
TRBJ2-3 TRBV9 - - CASSVAAVETQYF TGTGCCAGCAGCGTAGCGGCGGTAGAGACGCAGTATTTT
TRBJ1-6 TRBV6-1 - - CASSELFSPLHF TGTGCCAGCAGTGAACTTTTCTCACCCCTCCACTTT
TRBJ2-2 TRBV30 - - CAWSDREGWTGELFF TGTGCCTGGAGTGATAGAGAGGGATGGACCGGGGAGCTGTTTTTT
TRBJ2-5 TRBV18 TRBD1 - CASSRFGQVEETQYF TGTGCCAGCTCCCGATTCGGACAGGTCGAAGAGACCCAGTACTTC
TRBJ1-1 TRBV7-3 - - CASSSGGGYTEAFF TGTGCCAGCAGCTCCGGAGGAGGATACACTGAAGCTTTCTTT
TRBJ1-1 TRBV4-1 TRBD1 - CASSQDRGMNTEAFF TGCGCCAGCAGCCAAGACAGGGGGATGAACACTGAAGCTTTCTTT
TRBJ1-3 TRBV9 TRBD1 - CASSLRDRGDTIYF TGTGCCAGCAGCCTCCGGGACAGGGGGGACACCATATATTTT
TRBJ1-1 TRBV18 - - CASSPPSGFTEAFF TGTGCCAGCTCACCACCTTCGGGATTCACTGAAGCTTTCTTT
TRBJ2-7 TRBV11-3 - - CASSPGYSSYEQYF TGTGCCAGCAGCCCAGGATATAGCTCCTACGAGCAGTACTTC
TRBJ1-1 TRBV29-1 - - CSVEFRDYEAFF TGCAGCGTTGAATTCAGGGATTATGAAGCTTTCTTT
TRBJ2-7 TRBV2 - - CASSLQGLDEQYF TGTGCCAGCAGTTTACAGGGTCTGGACGAGCAGTACTTC
TRBJ2-7 TRBV27 - - CASSSPLDKQVYEQYF TGTGCCAGCAGTTCGCCCCTCGACAAGCAAGTCTACGAGCAGTACTTC
TRBJ2-2 TRBV19 TRBD2 - CASSKGLAGDLANTGELFF TGTGCCAGTAGTAAGGGACTAGCGGGGGACCTCGCTAACACCGGGGAGCTGTTTTTT
TRBJ1-5 TRBV6-1 - - CASRVQGMRQPQHF TGTGCCAGCAGGGTCCAGGGGATGCGCCAGCCCCAGCATTTT
TRBJ2-5 TRBV19 TRBD1 - CASSLPTGLQETQYF TGTGCCAGTAGTCTTCCGACAGGGTTACAAGAGACCCAGTACTTC
TRBJ2-2 TRBV5-1 TRBD1 - CASSLSGTGLPGELFF TGCGCCAGCAGCTTGTCCGGGACAGGGCTGCCCGGGGAGCTGTTTTTT
TRBJ2-5 TRBV29-1 - - CSGGGETQYF TGCAGCGGCGGAGGGGAGACCCAGTACTTC
TRBJ1-2 TRBV5-1 TRBD1 - CASSSLQGTRDYGYTF TGCGCCAGCAGCTCCTTACAGGGGACGAGGGACTATGGCTACACCTTC
TRBJ1-2 TRBV5-1 - - CASSSDRPYGYTF TGCGCCAGCAGTTCAGACAGACCCTATGGCTACACCTTC
TRBJ1-2 TRBV29-1 - - CSVSNSGSQIYGYTF TGCAGCGTTTCCAACAGTGGCAGTCAAATATATGGCTACACCTTC
TRBJ1-1 TRBV7-3 - - CASSLTTGGRAFF TGTGCCAGCAGCCTAACGACCGGGGGGCGTGCTTTCTTT
TRBJ2-2 TRBV27 TRBD1 - CASAPIGQGGVGELFF TGTGCCAGCGCCCCCATAGGACAGGGAGGAGTCGGGGAGCTGTTTTTT
TRBJ1-2 TRBV6-6 - - CASSQFGLANYGYTF TGTGCCAGCAGCCAGTTCGGTCTAGCTAACTATGGCTACACCTTC
TRBJ1-6 TRBV30 - - CAWSMDQDGSPLHF TGTGCCTGGAGTATGGATCAGGATGGGTCACCCCTCCACTTT
TRBJ2-1 TRBV6-6 - - CASSARGAQSNEQFF TGTGCCAGCAGTGCCAGGGGGGCGCAAAGCAATGAGCAGTTCTTC
TRBJ1-5 TRBV6-5 TRBD1 once CASSRQGLGQPQHF TGTGCCAGCAGTAGACAGGGCTTGGGTCAGCCCCAGCATTTT
TRBJ2-3 TRBV4-1 - - CASSQDGTSTDTQYF TGCGCCAGCAGCCAAGACGGTACTAGCACAGATACGCAGTATTTT
TRBJ1-6 TRBV7-9 - - CASSTRDNSPLHF TGTGCCAGCAGCACGCGAGATAATTCACCCCTCCACTTT
TRBJ2-4 TRBV19 - - CASMEEGKNIQYF TGTGCCAGTATGGAGGAGGGGAAAAACATTCAGTACTTC
TRBJ1-2 TRBV20-1 - - CSAPVDGYTF TGCAGTGCCCCGGTGGATGGCTACACCTTC
TRBJ1-1 TRBV29-1 TRBD1 - CSVLVLRDRITEAFF TGCAGCGTTCTCGTGCTAAGGGACAGAATCACTGAAGCTTTCTTT
TRBJ2-7 TRBV2 TRBD2 - CASSEGGLATTSEQYF TGTGCCAGCAGTGAAGGTGGACTAGCAACAACGTCCGAGCAGTACTTC
TRBJ1-5 TRBV19 TRBD1 - CASEPGQGLNQPQHF TGTGCCAGCGAGCCGGGACAGGGGCTCAATCAGCCCCAGCATTTT
TRBJ1-2 TRBV5-1 - - CASSLYGPGYGYTF TGCGCCAGCAGCTTGTACGGTCCCGGTTATGGCTACACCTTC
TRBJ2-1 TRBV5-1 - - CASSPGGNEQFF TGCGCCAGCAGCCCCGGAGGGAATGAGCAGTTCTTC
TRBJ1-2 TRBV6-6 TRBD1 - CASIPGTGPYGYTF TGTGCCAGCATTCCCGGGACAGGGCCCTATGGCTACACCTTC
TRBJ1-1 TRBV7-8 TRBD1 medium-sized CASSTMTGRTEAFF TGTGCCAGCAGCACAATGACAGGGAGGACTGAAGCTTTCTTT
TRBJ2-1 TRBV25-1 TRBD2 - CASSESRLAGAGNEQFF TGTGCCAGCAGTGAATCCCGACTAGCGGGGGCTGGCAATGAGCAGTTCTTC
TRBJ1-5 TRBV6-1 - - CASSINPGDNQPQHF TGTGCCAGCAGTATAAACCCGGGGGACAATCAGCCCCAGCATTTT
TRBJ2-3 TRBV27 TRBD2 - CASSRPTSGGTDTQYF TGTGCCAGCAGTCGCCCGACTAGCGGGGGCACAGATACGCAGTATTTT
TRBJ2-1 TRBV19 TRBD1 few CASSTGQAYEQFF TGTGCCAGTAGCACGGGACAGGCGTATGAGCAGTTCTTC
TRBJ2-5 TRBV6-6 - - CASSYGQLETQYF TGTGCCAGCAGTTATGGTCAACTGGAGACCCAGTACTTC
TRBJ2-7 TRBV7-8 TRBD1 - CASSSRDRGLEQYF TGTGCCAGCAGCTCCCGGGACAGGGGGCTCGAGCAGTACTTC